A selection of T cell receptor beta chains follows, all from one sample in a study of T cell clonotyping in hematopoietic cell transplantation. The data were produced by immunoSEQ multiplex PCR, yet TCRdb's version contains in-frame clones alone and is incomplete. The table lists over 8,500 clones, 86% of them singletons. The sequencing here drew on PBMCs, taken 180 days after allogeneic stem cell transplant. These receptors came from a human patient who had an allogeneic stem cell transplant, so the T cells may come from the graft donor. The donor label of this sample is uncertain. Some clones in this sample may be carry-over from other donors' samples. The CDR3 runs from the conserved cysteine through the conserved F or W.

v_call	j_call	cdr3_aa
TRBV13	TRBJ1-1	CASSRSATEAFF
TRBV28	TRBJ1-6	CASYSGAQGYNSPLHF
TRBV5-1	TRBJ1-1	CASSLYYRKNTEAFF
TRBV28	TRBJ1-5	CASSQGWGNQPQHF
TRBV7-9	TRBJ1-1	CASSLIEGTEAFF
TRBV11-3	TRBJ1-1	CASSWGQGTNTEAFF
TRBV7-2	TRBJ1-5	CASSLGNSFSNQPQHF
TRBV5-1	TRBJ1-6	CASSFTATYNSPLHF
TRBV18	TRBJ2-7	CASSPEDDPGGEQYF
TRBV2	TRBJ1-5	CASSPPNTLVNQPQHF
TRBV5-1	TRBJ2-7	CASSVDSRYEQYF
TRBV29-1	TRBJ1-4	CSVTSGNEKLFF
TRBV28	TRBJ1-5	CASSLSSGLNQPQHF
TRBV28	TRBJ2-2	CASSFSREGSGELFF
TRBV27	TRBJ1-6	CASRIQNNSPLHF
TRBV7-8	TRBJ2-1	CASSLGGFNEQFF
TRBV6-6	TRBJ2-1	CASSPGTSYNEQFF
TRBV6-5	TRBJ1-4	CASSSCGFF
TRBV4-1	TRBJ1-4	CASSPDRGVNEKLFF
TRBV4-1	TRBJ2-7	CASSQDRDLYYEQYF
TRBV4-2	TRBJ1-5	CASSPTGQGNQPQHF
TRBV15	TRBJ2-3	CATSVTTDTQYF
TRBV18	TRBJ1-4	CASSRNGGQGSEKLFF
TRBV19	TRBJ2-3	CASRRQGRSTDTQYF
TRBV4-3	TRBJ2-2	CASSQDRRGGATGELFF
TRBV5-1	TRBJ1-1	CASSFLDRGRGMNTEAFF
TRBV19	TRBJ2-7	CASTKGRSSYEQYF
TRBV6-5	TRBJ1-1	CASSYGRVNTEAFF
TRBV4-3	TRBJ1-2	CASRRQGANYGYTF
TRBV6-5	TRBJ1-3	CASSRFGNENTIYF
TRBV5-1	TRBJ2-2	CASSLFDGGAFRYTGELFF
TRBV9	TRBJ2-1	CASSPLYEGGDEQFF
TRBV7-2	TRBJ1-5	CASSLLSGQINQPQHF
TRBV19	TRBJ2-5	CASSIILAGMETQYF
TRBV6-5	TRBJ1-1	CASSRQQNTEAFF
TRBV19	TRBJ2-1	CASSILYEQFF
TRBV11-2	TRBJ1-4	CASSSSGTGAEKLFF
TRBV5-1	TRBJ2-5	CASGGGTSVQETQYF
TRBV28	TRBJ1-6	CASSTPEADNSPLHF
TRBV6-1	TRBJ1-5	CASSARTGVSNQPQHF
TRBV11-2	TRBJ2-6	CASSSTEVSSGANVLTF
TRBV7-9	TRBJ1-4	CASSSTSWGEKLFF
TRBV2	TRBJ2-7	CASRGDSSYEQYF
TRBV30	TRBJ1-2	CAWSVGGPGNYGYTF
TRBV7-8	TRBJ1-1	CASSLVGQAGRAEAFF
TRBV7-2	TRBJ1-5	CASSSQGNYQPQHF
TRBV30	TRBJ2-7	CAWSGAGYEQYF
TRBV7-3	TRBJ2-5	CASSPHGGLETQYF
TRBV19	TRBJ1-5	CASSTGNGQPQHF
TRBV28	TRBJ2-3	CASSPRITHDRDTQYF
TRBV4-1	TRBJ1-6	CASSQVRWGRGSPLHF
TRBV27	TRBJ2-3	CASSSFPDTQYF
TRBV7-2	TRBJ1-5	CASSGWGGSNQPQHF
TRBV7-9	TRBJ2-1	CASSLGWDYNEQFF